This T cell receptor (beta chain) was observed in a study of blood T cell repertoires in COVID-19. Study-wide context: The origin of the acute and convalescent COVID-19 samples was the United States, Italy and Spain. The cDNA or gDNA used as material had been derived from T cells, B-cell-depleted T cells, or PBMCs.

This CDR3 is built from 14 residues. Germline CDR1 and CDR2: SGHTA and FQGNSA. Germline trimming cut 3 bases from V and 10 bases from J; bases unmatched to any gene: 5. Here immunoSEQ multiplex PCR was the method, and the copy in TCRdb shows in-frame clones only, minus some. The sample lists 25,000 to 30,000 clones; roughly nine tenths were seen once. The sample taken for sequencing was peripheral blood. V and J are TRBV7-2 and TRBJ1-5, with 11 bases lining up with TRBD1. The sequence was obtained from a man in his 70s with active COVID-19. This chain's CDR3 is CASSFGTGGGPQHF. The CDR3 DNA sequence: TGTGCCAGCAGCTTCGGGACAGGGGGAGGACCCCAGCATTTT.